This TCR beta chain was sequenced for a study of shared clonotypes between healthy human individuals. Sequenced by immunoSEQ multiplex PCR; TCRdb stores in-frame clones only, minus some. This table holds 2 million to 2.5 million clones, just over 90% found once. After removal of 4 bases from V and 5 bases from J, the junction contained 23 bases not matched to a gene. Germline V gene sequence: CDR1 SGHTA, CDR2 FQGTGA. The CDR3 has 20 amino acids. CD45RO negativity and positive selection for CCR7 defined naive CD8 cells, a population that excluded terminally differentiated effector memory CD45RA+ cells.

The chain recombines TRBV7-3 with TRBJ2-1, with TRBD2 matching over 7 bases. The material sequenced was naive CD8+ T cells from PBMCs. This clonotype originated in a man younger than 30 in good health. Some clones in this sample may be carry-over from other donors' samples. The CDR3 DNA is TGTGCCAGCAGCTCCTCCGATGAACGATCGGGACTACACGGGGACAATGAGCAGTTCTTC. It specifies CASSSSDERSGLHGDNEQFF.